Here is one T cell receptor (beta chain) with its context. The antigen is unknown. The protocol was immunoSEQ multiplex PCR, while the TCRdb copy is restricted to in-frame clones and leaves out a portion. This table holds over 2 million clones, approximately 95% found once. CD45RO-negative, CCR7-positively selected cells formed the naive CD8 fraction, excluding terminally differentiated effector memory CD45RA+ cells. These data originate in a study of shared clonotypes between healthy human individuals. The wider study: The study used three CD4 naive, three CD4 memory, two CD8 naive and one CD8 memory plate per donor.

V lost 4 bases, J lost 12 bases, and 7 bases lay in between. This CDR3 region has 11 residues. CDR1 is MNHNS and CDR2 is SASEGT in the germline V gene. General study points: For sorted subsets, rarefaction showed incomplete sequencing despite large depth. Shared clonotypes: about 5.3% naive CD4, under 4% naive CD8, around 2.4% memory CD4, approximately 0.41% memory CD8.

The rearrangement uses TRBV6-1 and TRBJ1-6; D is unresolved. This clonotype was obtained from a man younger than 35 in good health. Sequenced material: naive CD8+ T cells sorted from blood. CDR3 region: CASSAGLPLHF. The DNA for the CDR3 is TGTGCCAGCAGTGCCGGGCTACCCCTCCACTTT.